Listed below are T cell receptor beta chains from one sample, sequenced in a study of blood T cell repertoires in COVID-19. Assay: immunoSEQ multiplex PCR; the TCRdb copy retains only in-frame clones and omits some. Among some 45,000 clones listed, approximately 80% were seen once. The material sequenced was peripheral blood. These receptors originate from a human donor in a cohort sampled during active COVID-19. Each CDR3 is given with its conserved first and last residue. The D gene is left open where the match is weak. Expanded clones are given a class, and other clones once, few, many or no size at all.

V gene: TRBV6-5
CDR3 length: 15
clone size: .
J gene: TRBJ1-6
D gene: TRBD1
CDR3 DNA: TGTGCCAGCAGTTACTCAGGGACAGCTGATTCACCCCTCCACTTT
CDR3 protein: CASSYSGTADSPLHF

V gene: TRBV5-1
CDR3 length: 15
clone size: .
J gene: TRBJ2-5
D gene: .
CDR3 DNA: TGCGCCAGCAGCTTTCTAACAGGGAACCAAGAGACCCAGTACTTC
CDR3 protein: CASSFLTGNQETQYF

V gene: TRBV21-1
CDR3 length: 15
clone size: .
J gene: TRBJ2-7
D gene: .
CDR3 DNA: TGTGCCAGCAGCACTCGGACAGTCGAGGTAGGCGAGCAGTACTTC
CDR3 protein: CASSTRTVEVGEQYF

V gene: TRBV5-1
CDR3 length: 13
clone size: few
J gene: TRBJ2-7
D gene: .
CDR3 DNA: TGCGCCAGCAGTGCCGGGAGCTTGAACGAGCAGTACTTC
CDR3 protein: CASSAGSLNEQYF

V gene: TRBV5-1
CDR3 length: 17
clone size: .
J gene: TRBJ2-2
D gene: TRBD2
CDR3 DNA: TGCGCCAGCAGTCGGGGACTAGCGAATATGAACACCGGGGAGCTGTTTTTT
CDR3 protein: CASSRGLANMNTGELFF

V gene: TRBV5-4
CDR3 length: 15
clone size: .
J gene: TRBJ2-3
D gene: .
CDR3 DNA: TGTGCCAGCAGCCCCTACGGAGGTAGCACAGATACGCAGTATTTT
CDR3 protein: CASSPYGGSTDTQYF

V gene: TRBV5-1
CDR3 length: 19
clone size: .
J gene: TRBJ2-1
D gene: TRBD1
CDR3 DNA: TGCGCCAGCAGCTTGGGCTTAGGGGCCCGGGACAGAGGGATAAATGAGCAGTTCTTC
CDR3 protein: CASSLGLGARDRGINEQFF

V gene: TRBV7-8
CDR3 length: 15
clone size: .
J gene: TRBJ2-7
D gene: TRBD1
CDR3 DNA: TGTGCCAGCAGCCCAGGGGGCCGCCTGGGGTACGAGCAGTACTTC
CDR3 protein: CASSPGGRLGYEQYF

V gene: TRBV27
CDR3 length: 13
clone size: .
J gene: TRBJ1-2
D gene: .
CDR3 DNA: TGTGCCAGCAGTGAGGGGGTGGGCTATGGCTACACCTTC
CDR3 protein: CASSEGVGYGYTF

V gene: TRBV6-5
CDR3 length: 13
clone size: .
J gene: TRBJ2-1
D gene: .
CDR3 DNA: TGTGCCAGCACGTGGACAGAGCGGAATGAGCAGTTCTTC
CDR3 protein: CASTWTERNEQFF

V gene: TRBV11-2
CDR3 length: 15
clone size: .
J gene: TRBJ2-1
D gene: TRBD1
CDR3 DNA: TGTGCCAGCAGCTTGGGACAGGGGACCTACAATGAGCAGTTCTTC
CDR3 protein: CASSLGQGTYNEQFF

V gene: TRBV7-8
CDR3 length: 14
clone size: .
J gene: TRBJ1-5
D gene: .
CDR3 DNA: TGTGCCAGCAGCTTATTGTATAGCAATCAGCCCCAGCATTTT
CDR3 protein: CASSLLYSNQPQHF

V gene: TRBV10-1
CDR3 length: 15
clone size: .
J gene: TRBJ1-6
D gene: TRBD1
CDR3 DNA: TGCGCCAGCAGTGATCCGGGACAGTATAATTCACCCCTCCACTTT
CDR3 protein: CASSDPGQYNSPLHF

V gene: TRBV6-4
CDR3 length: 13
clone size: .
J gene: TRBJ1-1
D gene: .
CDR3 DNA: TGTGCCAGCCGCCAGGAGGGTTGGACTGAAGCTTTCTTT
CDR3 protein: CASRQEGWTEAFF

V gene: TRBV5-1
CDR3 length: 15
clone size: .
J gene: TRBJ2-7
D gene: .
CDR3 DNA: TGCGCCAGCAGCTTGGTTGAGGGAGGCCCCGGCGAGCAGTACTTC
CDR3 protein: CASSLVEGGPGEQYF

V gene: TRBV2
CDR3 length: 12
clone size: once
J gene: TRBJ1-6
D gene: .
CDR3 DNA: TGTGCCAGCAAGCGGGGTAATTCACCCCTCCACTTT
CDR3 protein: CASKRGNSPLHF

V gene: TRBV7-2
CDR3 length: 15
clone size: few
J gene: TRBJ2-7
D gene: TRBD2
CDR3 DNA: TGTGCCAGCAGCTACCATGGCGGGAGTGCCTACGAGCAGTACTTC
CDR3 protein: CASSYHGGSAYEQYF

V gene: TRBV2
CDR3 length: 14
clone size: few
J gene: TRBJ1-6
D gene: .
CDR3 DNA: TGTGCCAGCAGTGTGAGGACTTCAAATTCACCCCTCCACTTT
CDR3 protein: CASSVRTSNSPLHF

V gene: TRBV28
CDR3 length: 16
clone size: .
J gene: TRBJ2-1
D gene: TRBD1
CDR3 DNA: TGTGCCAGCAGTCCGGCGGACAGGGAAACCTTCAATGAGCAGTTCTTC
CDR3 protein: CASSPADRETFNEQFF

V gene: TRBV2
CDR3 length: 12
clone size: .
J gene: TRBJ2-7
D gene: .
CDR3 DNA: TGTGCCAGCAGTGAGGAGGGCTACGAGCAGTACTTC
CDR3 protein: CASSEEGYEQYF

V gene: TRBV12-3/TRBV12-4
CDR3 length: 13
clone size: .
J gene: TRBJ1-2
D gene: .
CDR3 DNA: TGTGCCAGCAGTTTAGGGGGGGGCGCTGGCTACACCTTC
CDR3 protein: CASSLGGGAGYTF

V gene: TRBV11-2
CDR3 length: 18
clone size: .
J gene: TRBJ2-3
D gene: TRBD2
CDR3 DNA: TGTGCCAGCAGCCTCATAGGGATAGGGGCGGGAGGGTCAGATACGCAGTATTTT
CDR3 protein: CASSLIGIGAGGSDTQYF

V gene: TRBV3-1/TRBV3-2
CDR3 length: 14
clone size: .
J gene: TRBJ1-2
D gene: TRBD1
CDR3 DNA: TGTGCCAGCAGCCGGGAACAGGGGGCCTATGGCTACACCTTC
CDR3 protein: CASSREQGAYGYTF

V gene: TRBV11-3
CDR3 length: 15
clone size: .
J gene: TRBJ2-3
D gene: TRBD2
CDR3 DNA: TGTGCCAGCAGCGTGCAGCGGGAGGGGTCAGATACGCAGTATTTT
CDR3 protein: CASSVQREGSDTQYF

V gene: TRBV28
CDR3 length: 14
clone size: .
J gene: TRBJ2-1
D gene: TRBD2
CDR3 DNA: TGTGCCAGCAGAGTACTAGCGGCCTACAATGAGCAGTTCTTC
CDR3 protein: CASRVLAAYNEQFF

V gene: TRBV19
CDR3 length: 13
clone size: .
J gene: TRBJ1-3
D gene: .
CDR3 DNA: TGTGCCAGCCAAGGCGGGCCTGGAAACACCATATATTTT
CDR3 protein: CASQGGPGNTIYF

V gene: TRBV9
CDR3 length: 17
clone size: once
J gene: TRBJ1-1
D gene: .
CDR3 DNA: TGTGCCAGCAGCTTCCGGGGATTACAGGGAGCTACCACTGAAGCTTTCTTT
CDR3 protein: CASSFRGLQGATTEAFF

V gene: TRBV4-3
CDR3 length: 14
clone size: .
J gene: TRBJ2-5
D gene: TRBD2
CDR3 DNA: TGCGCCAGCAGCCAAGACACTAGCGTCGAGACCCAGTACTTC
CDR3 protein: CASSQDTSVETQYF

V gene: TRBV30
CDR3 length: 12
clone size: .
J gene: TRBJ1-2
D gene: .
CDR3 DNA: TGTGCCTGGAGTGTAAGGTACAGTTTCTACACCTTC
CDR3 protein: CAWSVRYSFYTF

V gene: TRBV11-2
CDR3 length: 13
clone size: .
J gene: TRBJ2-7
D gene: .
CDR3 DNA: TGTGCCAGCAGCTTAGCAGGGTCCTACGAGCAGTACTTC
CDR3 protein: CASSLAGSYEQYF

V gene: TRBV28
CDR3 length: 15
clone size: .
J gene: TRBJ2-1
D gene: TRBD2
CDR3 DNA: TGTGCCAGCAGTTTACCTAGCGGTCGGCTTGGTGAGCAGTTCTTC
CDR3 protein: CASSLPSGRLGEQFF

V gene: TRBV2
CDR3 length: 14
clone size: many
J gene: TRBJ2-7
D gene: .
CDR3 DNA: TGTGCCAGATCCCTGACCCCACAGGCTGACGAGCAGTACTTC
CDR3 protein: CARSLTPQADEQYF

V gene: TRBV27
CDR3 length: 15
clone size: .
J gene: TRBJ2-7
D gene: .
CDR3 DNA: TGTGCCAGCAGCACAAGCGGAGAAGGGTCCTACGAGCAGTACTTC
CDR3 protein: CASSTSGEGSYEQYF

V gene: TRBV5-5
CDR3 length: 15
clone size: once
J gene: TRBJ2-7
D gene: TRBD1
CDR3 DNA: TGTGCCAGCAGCATGGCGGGACAGGGCTTTCGCGAGCAGTACTTC
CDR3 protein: CASSMAGQGFREQYF

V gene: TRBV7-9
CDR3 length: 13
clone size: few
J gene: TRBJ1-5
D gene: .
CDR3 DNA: TGTGCCAGCAGCTTAGGGGCTGGTCAGCCCCAGCATTTT
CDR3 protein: CASSLGAGQPQHF

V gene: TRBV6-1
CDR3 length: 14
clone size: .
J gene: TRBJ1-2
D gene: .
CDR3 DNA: TGTGCCAGCAGTGCAGCACAGGGTAACTATGGCTACACCTTC
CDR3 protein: CASSAAQGNYGYTF

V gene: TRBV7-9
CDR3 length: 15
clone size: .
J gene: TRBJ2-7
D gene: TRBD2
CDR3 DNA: TGTGCCAGCAGCTCCCGCGGGGGGCGCGGGTACGAGCAGTACTTC
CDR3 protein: CASSSRGGRGYEQYF

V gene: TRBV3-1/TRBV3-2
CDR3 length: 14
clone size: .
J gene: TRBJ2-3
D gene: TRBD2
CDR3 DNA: TGTGCCAGCAGCCGGACTAGCGGGAGGGATACGCAGTATTTT
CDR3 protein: CASSRTSGRDTQYF

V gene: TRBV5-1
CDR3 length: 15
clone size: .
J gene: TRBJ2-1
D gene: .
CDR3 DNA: TGCGCCAGCAGCTTGTCTGTAGCGGAATCCAATGAGCAGTTCTTC
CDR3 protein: CASSLSVAESNEQFF

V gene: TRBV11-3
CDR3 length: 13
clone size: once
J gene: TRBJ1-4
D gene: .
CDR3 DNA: TGTGCCAGCAGTTCGGGGGCTAATGAAAAACTGTTTTTT
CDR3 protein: CASSSGANEKLFF

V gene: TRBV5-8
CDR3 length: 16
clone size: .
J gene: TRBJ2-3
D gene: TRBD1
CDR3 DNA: TGTGCCAGCAGCTTGACAGGGGCTGAGGTTACAGATACGCAGTATTTT
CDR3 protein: CASSLTGAEVTDTQYF

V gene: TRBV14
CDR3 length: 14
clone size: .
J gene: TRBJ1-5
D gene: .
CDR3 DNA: TGTGCCAGCAGCCGGACTGATAGCAATCAGCCCCAGCATTTT
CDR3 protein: CASSRTDSNQPQHF

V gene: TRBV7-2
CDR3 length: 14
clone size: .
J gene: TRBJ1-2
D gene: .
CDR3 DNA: TGTGCCAGCAGCCCAGGAGGGCCTCCTTGGGGCTACACCTTC
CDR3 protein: CASSPGGPPWGYTF

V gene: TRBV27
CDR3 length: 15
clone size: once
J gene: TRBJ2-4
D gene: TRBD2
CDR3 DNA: TGTGCCAGCAGAACTAGCGGAGACGGTAGAAACATTCAGTACTTC
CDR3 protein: CASRTSGDGRNIQYF

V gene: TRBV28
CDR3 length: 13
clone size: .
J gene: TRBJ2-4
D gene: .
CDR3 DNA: TGTGCCAGCAGTTTTAACAGGGACAACATTCAGTACTTC
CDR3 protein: CASSFNRDNIQYF

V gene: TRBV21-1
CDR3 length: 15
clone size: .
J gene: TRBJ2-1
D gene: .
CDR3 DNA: TGTGCCAGCAGCCAAAGGGGGGGGCATTGCAATGAGCAGTTCTTC
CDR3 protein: CASSQRGGHCNEQFF

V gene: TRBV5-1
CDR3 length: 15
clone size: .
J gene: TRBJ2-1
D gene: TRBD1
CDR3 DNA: TGCGCCAGCAGTGCCGGGACAGGGGGCCAGGATGAGCAGTTCTTC
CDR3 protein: CASSAGTGGQDEQFF

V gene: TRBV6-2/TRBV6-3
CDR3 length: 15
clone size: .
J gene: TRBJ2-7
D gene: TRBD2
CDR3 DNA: TGTGCCAGCAGTCGCCTTGCGGGAGGCTCCTACGAGCAGTACTTC
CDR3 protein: CASSRLAGGSYEQYF

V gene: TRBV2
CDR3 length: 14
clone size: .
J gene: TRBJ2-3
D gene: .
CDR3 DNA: TGTGCCAGCAGTGTGGACAGCTACACAGATACGCAGTATTTT
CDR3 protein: CASSVDSYTDTQYF

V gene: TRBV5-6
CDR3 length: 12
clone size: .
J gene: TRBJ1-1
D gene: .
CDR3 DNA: TGTGCCAGCAGCTTGGAGCAAGCTGAAGCTTTCTTT
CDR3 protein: CASSLEQAEAFF

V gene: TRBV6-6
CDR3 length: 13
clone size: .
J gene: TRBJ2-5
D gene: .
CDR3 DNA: TGTGCCAGCAGACCCGGGAGCGGGGAGACCCAGTACTTC
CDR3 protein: CASRPGSGETQYF

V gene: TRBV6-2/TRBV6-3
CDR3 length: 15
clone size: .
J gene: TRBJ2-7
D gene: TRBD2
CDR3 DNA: TGTGCCAGCAGTATCGGACTAGCGGGCTCCTACGAGCAGTACTTC
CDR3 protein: CASSIGLAGSYEQYF

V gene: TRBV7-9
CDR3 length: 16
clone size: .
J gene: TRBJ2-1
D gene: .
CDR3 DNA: TGTGCCAGCAGTCCACCCCGGGGGTTCGGGGTGGGTGAGCAGTTCTTC
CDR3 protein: CASSPPRGFGVGEQFF

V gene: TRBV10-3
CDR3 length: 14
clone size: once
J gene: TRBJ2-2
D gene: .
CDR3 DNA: TGTGCCATCAGTGGGGAGCGGTACACCGGGGAGCTGTTTTTT
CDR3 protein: CAISGERYTGELFF

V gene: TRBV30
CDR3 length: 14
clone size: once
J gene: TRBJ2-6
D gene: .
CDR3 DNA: TGTGCCTGGAGTGTACGGTCGGGGGCCAACGTCCTGACTTTC
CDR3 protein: CAWSVRSGANVLTF

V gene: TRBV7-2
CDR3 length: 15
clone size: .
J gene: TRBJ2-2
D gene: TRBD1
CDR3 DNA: TGTGCCAGCAGCTCCCTACAGGGGGCCCCCGGGGAGCTGTTTTTT
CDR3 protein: CASSSLQGAPGELFF